The entry below gives a single T cell receptor (beta chain) sequence along with its context. As yet, its antigen is unknown. This sample stems from a study of cytomegalovirus exposure and HLA in healthy donors. Everyone who donated was a healthy bone marrow donor. Unrecorded immune exposures were likely, despite nominal health at sampling. This CDR3 contains 15 residues. V was clipped by 3 bases and J by 4 bases, with 15 bases between them. Per the germline V gene, CDR1 is MGHRA and CDR2 is YSYEKL. Study observations and caveats: A later analysis found most CMV-associated TCR beta chains apparently HLA-restricted.

13 Jbeta primers and 60 Vbeta primers were used for the PCR. Sequenced by immunoSEQ multiplex PCR; TCRdb stores in-frame clones only, minus some. The sample shows 80,000 or so clones, 60% to 80% of them seen only once. The chain employs TRBV4-1 and TRBJ1-2; D possibly corresponds to TRBD1 (5 bases). The specimen was PBMCs. This TCR was sampled from a woman aged 40-49 years in good health and CMV-seronegative. The DNA of the CDR3 is TGCGCCAGCAGCCACTCTCCCTCGGGGGGCTATGGCTACACCTTC. It encodes CASSHSPSGGYGYTF.